This TCR beta chain is drawn from a study of blood T cells in healthy people across ages. Isolation of PBMCs gave at least 6.5 million cells per sample. CDR3 length equals 15 residues. With 4 bases removed from V and 0 bases from J, the gap between germline ends came to 8 bases. Germline lookup yields CDR1 SGHRS and CDR2 YFSETQ. Whole-study findings and limits: Researchers judged that diversity estimates from one million T cells fell short of true values. Both naive CD4+ cell counts and diversity were greater in long-lived donors than in aged donors.

To note about this clonotype: The antigen remains undetermined.

A second PCR of 7 to 11 cycles used a sample-barcoded 5' primer and a J-beta primer mix. One entry per CDR3 protein, called by TCRdb with MiXCR from the 5' RACE reads. Counted here are over a million distinct CDR3 sequences, more than 40% occurring once; the ten biggest clones make up about 19%. The source of this sequence is a woman aged 60-75 years in good health. This chain links TRBV5-1 with TRBJ1-6; maybe TRBD1 (6 bases). Sequenced material: blood. The CDR3 is CASSTGSSYNSPLHF. Here the CDR3 DNA reads TGCGCCAGCAGCACAGGGAGCTCCTATAATTCACCCCTCCACTTT.